This TCR beta chain was sequenced for a study of blood T cell repertoires in COVID-19. About the study: The analysed material was cDNA or gDNA that came from T cells, B-cell-depleted T cells, or PBMCs.

In the original analysis: Reference gene primers were amplified, and this amplification served to estimate nucleated cell counts. Generated by immunoSEQ multiplex PCR, the TCRdb table keeps only in-frame clones and is missing some. V and J calls plus clone size are reproduced from that table; the DNA served to infer D and trimming. The sample lists approximately 26,000 clones; 89% were seen once. V lost 5 bases, J lost 5 bases, and 16 bases lay in between. Germline V gene lookup returns CDR1 LNHDA and CDR2 SQIVND (reference sequence). The CDR3 extends over 15 amino acids. The specimen sequenced was peripheral blood. The receptor's source is a human donor with acute or convalescent COVID-19. The donor label of this sample is uncertain. V and J are TRBV19 and TRBJ1-3; D might be TRBD1 (5 bases). CDR3 residues: CASSSPGGVRNTIYF. The CDR3 nucleotides read TGTGCCAGTAGTTCTCCGGGAGGGGTGCGAAACACCATATATTTT.